A single sample is the source of the 21 T cell receptor beta chains below, sequenced in a study of lymphopenia after photon versus proton radiotherapy. Data came from immunoSEQ multiplex PCR; TCRdb stores just in-frame clones and leaves some out. The repertoire has over 50,000 clones, 75% to 90% of them found once; the top ten carry around 2.1%. Here the sequenced sample was peripheral blood, taken from a patient treated with photon-based radiotherapy. These receptors came from a man between 35 and 55 years old with gastric cancer.

For the CDR3, the DNA is TGTGCCAGCAGCTCCGGGCCAAATCAGCCCCAGCATTTT. Protein product: CASSSGPNQPQHF. The V call is TRBV5-6, the J call TRBJ1-5; D remains ambiguous. Per the germline V gene, CDR1 is SGHDT and CDR2 is YYEEEE. The CDR3 runs to 13 residues. V lost 3 bases and J lost 4, with 8 bases in between.

The genes are TRBV6-5 and TRBJ2-2; the D gene is possibly TRBD2 (5 bases). The germline V gene has CDR1 MNHEY and CDR2 SVGAGI. Trimming shortened V by 0 bases and J by 6 bases, and 8 bases separated the two germline ends. The CDR3 spans 14 residues. The CDR3 coding sequence is TGTGCCAGCAGTTACTCGATCGGGGCCGGGGAGCTGTTTTTT. This gives the protein CASSYSIGAGELFF.

The chain recombines TRBV21-1 with TRBJ1-1. TRBV21-1 is tagged as a pseudogene. CDR3 length: 11 amino acids. This CDR3 is CASLSTPEAFF. CDR3 DNA sequence: TGTGCCAGCTTGAGCACACCCGAAGCTTTCTTT.

The chain joins TRBV6-1 to TRBJ2-7; D uncertain. Germline V CDR1 and CDR2: MNHNS, SASEGT. The CDR3 is made up of 15 amino acids. Deletions cut 2 bases from V and 0 bases from J, with 11 bases between. CDR3 loop: CASSEFAGSSYEQYF. The CDR3 DNA is TGTGCCAGCAGTGAATTTGCCGGCAGCTCCTACGAGCAGTACTTC.

This chain joins TRBV25-1 and TRBJ1-2; D remains unclear. This CDR3 is built from 13 residues. Germline CDR1 and CDR2: MGHDK and SYGVNS. The V end lost 6 bases, the J end lost 6 bases, and 14 bases lay between the germline ends. The CDR3 spells CASRATYPDGYTF. The DNA of the CDR3 is TGTGCCAGCAGGGCGACCTATCCTGATGGCTACACCTTC.

This clone was counted a single time. The rearrangement uses TRBV19 and TRBJ1-1; D is ambiguous. This CDR3 is 13 amino acids long. Trimming removed 3 bases at V and 2 bases at J, with 7 bases between. CDR1 LNHDA and CDR2 SQIVND come from the germline V gene (reference sequence). This CDR3 reads CASSISGNTEAFF. Written as DNA, the CDR3 is TGTGCCAGTAGTATTTCGGGAAACACTGAAGCTTTCTTT.

The chain combines TRBV13 with TRBJ2-2; 9 bases are shared with TRBD1. Germline loops: CDR1 PRHDT, CDR2 FYEKMQ (reference sequence). J lost 4 bases, V lost 3 bases, and 3 bases had no gene match. This CDR3 has 15 amino acids. The CDR3 nucleotides are TGTGCCAGCAGCTTTGACAGGGGGGTCACCGGGGAGCTGTTTTTT. It is translated as CASSFDRGVTGELFF.

This chain uses TRBV7-9 with TRBJ2-3; 9 nucleotides align to TRBD2. The CDR3 is 16 amino acids. The J segment lost 9 bases and the V segment lost 1 base, leaving 11 bases of the junction unmatched. The germline CDR1 and CDR2 sequences are SEHNR and FQNEAQ (reference sequence). In nucleotides, the CDR3 is TGTGCCAGCAGCTTAGGGGCTAGCGGGGTACCGCGAACGCAGTATTTT. The encoded protein is CASSLGASGVPRTQYF.

This clone is a singleton in its sample. The sample carries other DNA sequences with the same CDR3. The rearrangement joins TRBV19 to TRBJ2-7, with unresolved D. Germline-derived CDR1 and CDR2 are LNHDA and SQIVND (reference sequence). The V end lost 5 bases, the J end lost 2 bases, and 7 bases lay between the germline ends. The CDR3 extends over 12 amino acids. The CDR3 loop reads CASSSGPYEQYF. The CDR3 DNA follows: TGTGCCAGTAGTTCCGGGCCCTACGAGCAGTACTTC.

V usage is TRBV2 and J usage is TRBJ2-1; 13 bases map to TRBD2. The CDR3 spans 15 residues. Per the germline V gene, CDR1 is SNHLY and CDR2 is FYNNEI. The ends lost 5 bases at V and 5 bases at J; junction bases unmatched: 3. The CDR3 bases are TGTGCCAGCAGTATACTAGCGGGGGGGGACAATGAGCAGTTCTTC. Encoded protein: CASSILAGGDNEQFF.

V gene TRBV29-1 combines with J gene TRBJ2-3, with 13 bases identical to TRBD2. V lost 5 bases and J lost 5; bases outside the gene matches: 10. Germline CDR1 is SQVTM and CDR2 is ANQGSEA. There are 16 residues in the CDR3. CDR3 region: CSVQRTSGGRGDTQYF. CDR3 sequence (DNA): TGCAGCGTTCAAAGGACTAGCGGGGGCCGTGGAGATACGCAGTATTTT.

Only a few counts were recorded for this clone. The chain uses TRBV13 and TRBJ1-6; a possible D gene is TRBD1 (5 bases). Trimming took 1 base from V and 8 from J, leaving 9 bases between them. CDR3 length: 14 residues. Germline V lookup: CDR1 PRHDT, CDR2 FYEKMQ (reference sequence). CDR3 in DNA: TGTGCCAGCAGCTTAGAACGGGGACATTCACCCCTCCACTTT. This translates into CASSLERGHSPLHF.

The chain recombines TRBV5-1 with TRBJ1-1, with D unclear. The germline V gene encodes CDR1 SGHRS and CDR2 YFSETQ. This CDR3 is built from 14 residues. Trimming removed 5 bases from V and 1 base from J, with 12 bases in between. In nucleotides, the CDR3 is TGCGCCAGCAGTCCCGGACGGAGGAACACTGAAGCTTTCTTT. Encoded protein: CASSPGRRNTEAFF.

The V call is TRBV27, the J call TRBJ1-6; TRBD1 might be the D (5 bases). V was clipped by 3 bases and J by 1 base, with 16 bases between them. The V gene's germline CDR1 is MNHEY and CDR2 SMNVEV (reference sequence). The CDR3 extends over 18 amino acids. The CDR3 protein is CASSLGGTLSSYNSPLHF. Written as DNA, the CDR3 is TGTGCCAGCAGTTTGGGGGGGACTCTGAGTTCCTATAATTCACCCCTCCACTTT.

The gene calls are TRBV27 and TRBJ1-2; 10 nucleotides agree with TRBD1. The germline gives CDR1 MNHEY, CDR2 SMNVEV (reference sequence). The trim removed 5 bases at V and 8 bases at J, leaving 5 bases unmatched. The CDR3 is made up of 13 amino acids. CDR3: CASSRQGAWGYTF. CDR3 sequence (DNA): TGTGCCAGCAGTCGACAGGGGGCCTGGGGCTACACCTTC.

The chain employs TRBV2 and TRBJ1-5, with TRBD1 identical over 9 bases. The CDR3 consists of 16 residues. V lost 8 bases and J lost 2; bases outside the gene matches: 10. Germline values: CDR1 SNHLY, CDR2 FYNNEI. The CDR3 nucleotides read TGTGCCAGCTCGGGACAGGGAATAGGGGGCAATCAGCCCCAGCATTTT. This sequence encodes CASSGQGIGGNQPQHF.

The V call is TRBV9, the J call TRBJ1-5; TRBD1 matches 7 bases. This CDR3 spans 15 amino acids. Looked up from germline, CDR1 is SGDLS and CDR2 is YYNGEE. The J segment lost 6 bases and the V segment lost 0 bases, leaving 6 bases of the junction unmatched. CDR3 in DNA: TGTGCCAGCAGCGTAGAAGGGGCAGGGGGTCAGCCCCAGCATTTT. It is translated as CASSVEGAGGQPQHF.

This clone appeared once. The V and J genes are TRBV10-3 and TRBJ2-7; the D gene is possibly TRBD2 (5 bases). Germline V CDR1 and CDR2: ENHRY, SYGVKD. The CDR3 contains 15 residues. Between the trimmed V and J ends, which lost 3 bases and 0 bases, there was a span of 12 bases. CDR3 coding DNA: TGTGCCATCAGTGATGAGGGTCCGGTCTCCTACGAGCAGTACTTC. The encoded protein is CAISDEGPVSYEQYF.

This clone has only a few counts. The chain uses TRBV10-3 and TRBJ2-2, with TRBD1 identical over 11 bases. Germline CDR1 and CDR2: ENHRY and SYGVKD. Trimming cost V 5 bases and J 4 bases; bases outside gene matches: 3. The CDR3 consists of 15 residues. The CDR3 loop reads CAISPGTGGTGELFF. The CDR3 DNA reads as TGTGCCATCAGTCCCGGGACAGGGGGCACCGGGGAGCTGTTTTTT.

Here the CDR3 reads CASSLAPDYGYTF. For the CDR3, the DNA is TGTGCCAGCAGCTTAGCACCAGACTATGGCTACACCTTC. The chain joins TRBV7-8 to TRBJ1-2; D not resolved. The V gene's germline CDR1 is SGHVS and CDR2 FQNEAQ. V gave up 0 bases and J gave up 3 bases, with 5 bases separating them. CDR3 length: 13 amino acids.

This chain links TRBV5-8 with TRBJ1-4, with TRBD1 as a possible D gene (6 bases). V lost 3 bases, J lost 4 bases, and 10 bases lay in between. The CDR3 spans 14 residues. Germline values: CDR1 SGHTS, CDR2 YDEGEE. The CDR3 spells CASSSGQSNEKLFF. In DNA form, the CDR3 reads TGTGCCAGCAGCTCCGGACAGAGTAATGAAAAACTGTTTTTT.